The source of this T cell receptor (beta chain) is a study of T cell changes during pregnancy in multiple sclerosis. In germline, CDR1 is MNHEY, CDR2 SMNVEV (reference sequence). This CDR3 comprises 19 residues. V shed 2 bases and J 0 bases; nucleotides not matched to a gene: 12. The assay was immunoSEQ multiplex PCR, and TCRdb's table has in-frame clones only and misses some. The sample holds 20,000 or so clones; about 89% are singletons and the top ten take under 0.7%. This clonotype originated in a female donor in good health, enrolled as a control in a pregnancy study. Sequenced material: CD4+ T cells from peripheral blood mononuclear cells, taken after pregnancy. J is TRBJ1-4 and V is TRBV27; 7 bases fit TRBD1. The CDR3 loop reads CASSLLRTGGFPTNEKLFF. DNA of the CDR3: TGTGCCAGCAGTTTACTCCGGACAGGCGGGTTCCCAACTAATGAAAAACTGTTTTTT.